This TCR beta chain was sequenced in a study of CD8+CD57+ T cells in acquired aplastic anemia. According to the study, genomic DNA was the template for TCR beta VDJ and CDR3 profiling. Via MiXCR, TCRdb re-called the reads, giving one row per CDR3 protein. The sample includes about 160,000 distinct CDR3 sequences, 71% seen only once; the top ten take 35% to 50%. Sequencing was done on patients that had shown CD8+CD57+ cell expansion by flow cytometry. Severe acquired aplastic anemia affected all patients. This clonotype showed up many times. Trimming stripped 5 bases from V and 4 bases from J, with 22 bases between. CDR3 length: 17 amino acids. Germline V gene lookup returns CDR1 MRHNA and CDR2 SNTAGT.

The rearrangement joins TRBV6-4 to TRBJ2-3; D might be TRBD1 (6 bases). The clonotype comes from a human donor with aplastic anemia. The material sequenced was sorted CD4+, CD8+, or CD8+CD57+ T cells (not recorded which) from PBMCs. The CDR3 region is CASSPGFRDIGADTQYF. CDR3 nucleotides: TGTGCCAGCAGTCCTGGATTTAGGGACATCGGCGCAGATACGCAGTATTTT.